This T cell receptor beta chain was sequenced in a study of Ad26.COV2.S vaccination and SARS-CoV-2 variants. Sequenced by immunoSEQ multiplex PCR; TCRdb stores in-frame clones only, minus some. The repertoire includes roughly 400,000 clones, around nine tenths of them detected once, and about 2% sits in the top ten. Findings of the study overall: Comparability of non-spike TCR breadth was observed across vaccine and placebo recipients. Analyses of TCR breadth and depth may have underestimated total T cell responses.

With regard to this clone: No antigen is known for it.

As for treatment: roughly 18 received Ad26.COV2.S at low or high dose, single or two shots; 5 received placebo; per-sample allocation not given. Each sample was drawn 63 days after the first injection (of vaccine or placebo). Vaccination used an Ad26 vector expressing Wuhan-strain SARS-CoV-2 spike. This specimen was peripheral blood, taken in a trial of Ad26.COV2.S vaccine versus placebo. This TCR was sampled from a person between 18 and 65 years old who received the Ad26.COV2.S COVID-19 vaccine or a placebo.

CDR3 sequence (DNA): TGTGCCAGCAGCTCCCCTCTATCCTCCTACAATGAGCAGTTCTTC. Translated: CASSSPLSSYNEQFF. This chain links TRBV7-8 with TRBJ2-1; no clear D gene. CDR3 length: 15 residues. V lost 4 bases and J 0 bases, leaving 10 bases between the germline ends. Per the germline V gene, CDR1 is SGHVS and CDR2 is FQNEAQ.